The entry below gives a single T cell receptor (beta chain) sequence along with its context. Its antigen is currently not known. Per-base quality was not reported, and no clone a single base away is much larger than it. From cysteine to phenylalanine, the CDR3 is 15 amino acids long. The DNA shown is the 45-base CDR3, in frame from base 1. Germline trimming: 0 bases from V, 9 bases from J; junction bases outside gene matches: 10. CDR1 and CDR2 were assigned from the germline V gene as LGHNA and YSLEER. This sample is drawn from a study of blood T cell repertoires in COVID-19 (dated by TCRdb to about 2020). With respect to the entire study: Samples covering the acute and convalescent phases of COVID-19 were provided by collaborators in the United States, Italy and Spain. The material from the prospective study consisted of cDNA or gDNA derived from T cells, B-cell-depleted T cells, or PBMCs. The dataset comprised deeply sampled blood TCRbeta repertoires from subjects exposed to, actively infected with, or recovered from COVID-19. A freely available public database, intended as a resource for researchers studying the immune response to SARS-CoV-2, is where the repertoires were released. Samples were obtained from the ongoing ImmuneRACE study (first 160 participants) and from some 1,200 subjects provided by 6 global collaborators. The sample metadata nearly always contained a de-identified subject ID, COVID-19 status, age in years and sex. Where available, HLA class I and class II types were obtained from metadata supplied by the sample provider rather than from assay-based typing.

Findings and caveats that apply to the study as a whole: The amount of clinical and demographic metadata varied by source and participant and was provided uncurated.

Collaborating institutions collected whole blood in K2EDTA tubes following their own protocols. For TCRbeta analysis, collaborator samples were shipped as frozen whole blood, as isolated PBMCs, or as DNA extracted from either sample type. The immunoSEQ Assay, a bias-controlled multiplex PCR, was used to amplify TCRbeta CDR3 regions from genomic DNA. The original pipeline was this. Within the assay, amplification of reference gene primers was used to estimate how many nucleated cells each sample contained. To quantify the absolute abundance of each unique TCRbeta CDR3 rearrangement, sequence reads were collapsed and filtered. For each sample, productive Simpson clonality was calculated as the square root of Simpson's diversity index across productive rearrangements. What TCRdb holds here is the immuneACCESS table cut down to in-frame rearrangements. Part of the clones is not present; checked against another copy, under half of the missing clones reflect an unresolved V gene, and the others are unexplained. D and trimming were read from the DNA, whereas the V and J calls and clone size are those reported in that table. The sample profile shows 150,000 to 180,000 clones; roughly 80% of them were found once. The ten largest account for 0.45% to 0.6% of the sample.

The receptor was isolated from a man aged 60-69 years with acute or convalescent COVID-19. Here the chain combines TRBV4-3 and TRBJ2-7; 8 bases in between match TRBD2. The source material was peripheral blood. The DNA sequence follows: TGCGCCAGCAGCCAAGATTTAACTAGCGGAGGGGTGCAGTACTTC. Its product reads: CASSQDLTSGGVQYF.